Shown below are 28 T cell receptor beta chains from a single sample sequenced in a study of T cell responses to AZD1222 COVID-19 vaccine. Assay: immunoSEQ multiplex PCR; the TCRdb copy retains only in-frame clones and omits some. The top ten hold roughly 12% of the sample, which has 130,000 to 150,000 clones, approximately 93% seen once. Sequenced here: peripheral blood, sampled after recovery from COVID-19. All receptors come from an adult who had recovered from COVID-19.

CDR3 region: CSVEIGSTDTQYF. The CDR3 DNA follows: TGCAGCGTTGAAATAGGGAGCACAGATACGCAGTATTTT. V usage is TRBV29-1 and J usage is TRBJ2-3; D gene uncertain. From germline, CDR1 is SQVTM and CDR2 ANQGSEA. The CDR3 is 13 amino acids. Trimming cost V 2 bases and J 0 bases, with 6 bases left between them.

The chain carries TRBV28 and TRBJ2-3, with TRBD2 matching 10 bases. The CDR3 is 15 amino acids. V was pared by 6 bases and J by 5 bases, with 8 bases of the junction left unmatched. CDR1 is MDHEN, CDR2 SYDVKM, per germline. The CDR3 region is CASRQAGGPVDTQYF. The CDR3 DNA reads TGTGCCAGCAGACAAGCGGGAGGGCCAGTAGATACGCAGTATTTT.

The table lists this clone with a few counts. V gene TRBV6-1 combines with J gene TRBJ2-7, with 9 bases lining up with TRBD2. V shed 1 base and J 7 bases; nucleotides not matched to a gene: 8. Germline CDR1 MNHNS, CDR2 SASEGT. The CDR3 totals 15 residues. The CDR3 DNA reads as TGTGCCAGCAGTGAAGAGGCGGGAGGGAGGGCAGAGCAGTACTTC. It translates to CASSEEAGGRAEQYF.

V is TRBV7-9 and J is TRBJ2-7; tentative D call: TRBD1 (6 bases). Germline CDR1 is SEHNR and CDR2 is FQNEAQ (reference sequence). Trimming took off 4 bases at V and 3 bases at J, with 16 bases between the two ends. This CDR3 region has 15 residues. The CDR3 spells CASSSPTGVFYEQYF. The DNA of the CDR3 is TGTGCCAGCAGCTCCCCGACAGGAGTCTTCTACGAGCAGTACTTC.

This clone was observed a handful of times. The CDR3 protein is CASSEIIWSGRGSYEQYF. DNA for the CDR3: TGTGCCAGCAGCGAAATAATCTGGAGCGGGAGAGGGTCCTACGAGCAGTACTTC. The V gene is TRBV11-2, the J gene TRBJ2-7; 8 nucleotides match TRBD2. Trimming removed 5 bases from V and 1 base from J; junction bases left unmatched: 16. CDR3 length equals 18 residues. In germline, CDR1 is SGHAT, CDR2 FQNNGV.

V and J are TRBV2 and TRBJ2-2, with D unresolved. This CDR3 contains 14 residues. The germline CDR1 and CDR2 sequences are SNHLY and FYNNEI. The V end lost 7 bases, the J end lost 4 bases, and 13 bases lay between the germline ends. The CDR3: CASILGLGTGELFF. The CDR3 nucleotides are TGTGCCAGCATCCTGGGTCTGGGCACCGGGGAGCTGTTTTTT.

The rearrangement joins TRBV28 to TRBJ1-5, with D possibly matching TRBD1 (5 bases). Germline CDR1 MDHEN, CDR2 SYDVKM. The V end was cut by 3 bases, the J end by 4 bases, with 13 bases between. The CDR3 has 15 residues. The CDR3 bases are TGTGCCAGCAGTTTGGGAGACAGAGGGAATCAGCCCCAGCATTTT. Its protein is CASSLGDRGNQPQHF. The whole variable domain, filled in from reference TRBV28 and TRBJ1-5, reads DVKVTQSSRYLVKRTGEKVFLECVQDMDHENMFWYRQDPGLGLRLIYFSYDVKMKEKGDIPEGYSVSREKKERFSLILESASTNQTSMYLCASSLGDRGNQPQHFGDGTRLSIL.

J is TRBJ2-7 and V is TRBV6-5; 13 positions agree with TRBD2. The CDR3 contains 15 residues. J was trimmed by 2 bases and V by 6 bases; bases with no gene match: 4. Looked up from germline, CDR1 is MNHEY and CDR2 is SVGAGI. In nucleotides, the CDR3 is TGTGCCAGCAGGGAGGGACTAGCGGGAACCTACGAGCAGTACTTC. Translating it yields CASREGLAGTYEQYF.

The table lists this clone with a count of one. The gene calls are TRBV18 and TRBJ1-2, with 11 bases fitting TRBD1. This CDR3 contains 15 residues. Germline V gene lookup returns CDR1 KGHSH and CDR2 LQKENI. V lost 2 bases and J lost 5; bases outside the gene matches: 4. CDR3 amino acids: CASSPSDRGPYGYTF. The CDR3, as DNA: TGTGCCAGCTCACCATCGGACAGGGGGCCTTATGGCTACACCTTC.

V usage is TRBV5-1 and J usage is TRBJ2-4; TRBD2 agrees at 8 bases. Germline CDR1 is SGHRS and CDR2 is YFSETQ. V lost 0 bases and J lost 7; bases outside the gene matches: 6. The CDR3 covers 15 residues. The CDR3 reads CASSLVAREGNIQYF. The CDR3 DNA reads as TGCGCCAGCAGCTTGGTCGCACGGGAGGGGAACATTCAGTACTTC.

The chain employs TRBV5-4 and TRBJ2-7; 11 bases match TRBD1. Germline CDR1 and CDR2: SGHNT and YYREEE (reference sequence). With V trimmed by 6 bases and J by 5 bases, 13 bases remained unmatched. This CDR3 contains 16 residues. Written as DNA, the CDR3 is TGTGCCAGCACCGAAGGACAGGGGGCTATACCAAACGAGCAGTACTTC. Amino acids: CASTEGQGAIPNEQYF.

The V gene is TRBV7-9, the J gene TRBJ1-1, with D maybe TRBD1 (5 bases). Germline loops: CDR1 SEHNR, CDR2 FQNEAQ (reference sequence). The ends were cut back, 5 bases at V and 5 bases at J, with 21 bases in the middle. The CDR3 extends over 16 amino acids. The CDR3 here is CASSPLQGLGGTEAFF. Written as DNA, the CDR3 is TGTGCCAGCAGCCCCCTCCAGGGCCTCGGGGGTACTGAAGCTTTCTTT.

The rearrangement links TRBV4-1 to TRBJ2-7, with D uncertain. The V gene lost 3 bases and the J gene lost 1 base, with 19 bases spanning the gap. Germline CDR1 reads MGHRA; CDR2 reads YSYEKL. The CDR3 covers 17 residues. The CDR3 DNA reads as TGCGCCAGCAGCCATATGTTAGGGCAGTCGGAATCCTACGAGCAGTACTTC. Its translation is CASSHMLGQSESYEQYF.

J is TRBJ2-1 and V is TRBV11-2, with 8 positions matching TRBD1. CDR1 and CDR2 (germline): SGHAT, FQNNGV. Losses at the gene ends were 5 bases for V and 3 bases for J; bases not matched to a gene: 6. The CDR3 runs 15 residues. CDR3 coding DNA: TGTGCCAGCAGCCCCGGGACAGGAGTCTACAATGAGCAGTTCTTC. As protein: CASSPGTGVYNEQFF. Based on the CDR3 plus reference TRBV11-2 and TRBJ2-1, the full variable domain is EAGVAQSPRYKIIEKRQSVAFWCNPISGHATLYWYQQILGQGPKLLIQFQNNGVVDDSQLPKDRFSAERLKGVDSTLKIQPAKLEDSAVYLCASSPGTGVYNEQFFGPGTRLTVL.

The V and J genes are TRBV19 and TRBJ1-5; TRBD1 matches at 7 bases. Germline V gene data show CDR1 as LNHDA and CDR2 as SQIVND (reference sequence). The CDR3 is made up of 14 amino acids. V was clipped by 6 bases and J by 5 bases; unmatched bases: 7. This CDR3 is CASSPDRADQPQHF. The CDR3 DNA follows: TGTGCCAGTAGCCCAGACAGGGCGGATCAGCCCCAGCATTTT.

The V and J genes are TRBV19 and TRBJ2-6, with D perhaps matching TRBD1 (6 bases). This CDR3 has 16 residues. The germline V gene has CDR1 LNHDA and CDR2 SQIVND (reference sequence). V lost 5 bases to trimming and J lost 4 bases, with 15 bases between them. CDR3: CASSPGVSAGANVLTF. In DNA form, the CDR3 reads TGTGCCAGTAGTCCAGGGGTTAGTGCAGGGGCCAACGTCCTGACTTTC. Variable domain in full (rest from reference TRBV19 and TRBJ2-6): DGGITQSPKYLFRKEGQNVTLSCEQNLNHDAMYWYRQDPGQGLRLIYYSQIVNDFQKGDIAEGYSVSREKKESFPLTVTSAQKNPTAFYLCASSPGVSAGANVLTFGAGSRLTVL.

This chain links TRBV28 with TRBJ1-3; TRBD1 matches at 8 bases. Trimming removed 5 bases from V and 0 bases from J; junction bases left unmatched: 9. From germline, CDR1 is MDHEN and CDR2 SYDVKM. The CDR3 has 17 amino acids. The CDR3 protein is CASSTQWTGYSGNTIYF. The CDR3 DNA follows: TGTGCCAGCAGTACACAATGGACAGGGTACTCTGGAAACACCATATATTTT.

The V gene is TRBV3-1 (or the pseudogene TRBV3-2), the J gene TRBJ1-5; D uncertain. The CDR3 covers 14 residues. The V gene lost 0 bases and the J gene lost 5 bases, with 8 bases spanning the gap. In germline, CDR1 is LGHDT, CDR2 YNNKEL (reference sequence). The CDR3 loop reads CASSQDLVYQPQHF. CDR3 nucleotides: TGTGCCAGCAGCCAAGATCTGGTTTATCAGCCCCAGCATTTT.

This chain connects TRBV30 to TRBJ2-1; D may be TRBD2 (6 bases). The V and J ends lost 0 bases and 7 bases respectively, with 7 bases between them. The V gene's germline CDR1 is GTSNPN and CDR2 SVGIG (reference sequence). This CDR3 is 12 amino acids long. This CDR3 reads CAWSVLANEQFF. The CDR3 region has the DNA TGTGCCTGGAGTGTACTAGCTAATGAGCAGTTCTTC.

About this clone: This CDR3 is also generated by other DNA sequences in the sample. The V gene is TRBV12-3 or TRBV12-4, the J gene TRBJ2-7; the D gene is possibly TRBD2 (5 bases). This CDR3 comprises 11 residues. V gave up 6 bases and J gave up 7 bases, with 10 bases separating them. The CDR3 here is CASSLDYEQYF. Written as DNA, the CDR3 is TGTGCCAGCAGCCTAGACTATGAGCAGTACTTC.

CDR3 protein: CASSLSSGSQETQYF. DNA for the CDR3: TGTGCCAGCAGCTTATCTAGCGGGTCCCAAGAGACCCAGTACTTC. The chain has TRBV7-3 and TRBJ2-5; TRBD2 agrees at 8 bases. Germline assignment: CDR1 SGHTA and CDR2 FQGTGA. V gave up 2 bases and J gave up 1 base; unmatched junction bases: 3. The CDR3 loop spans 15 amino acids.

The chain employs TRBV21-1 and TRBJ2-7; the table's TRBD1 call for D was not verified on the DNA. TRBV21-1 is labeled a pseudogene. The CDR3 spans 16 residues. The chain's CDR3 is CASSKVVSRGLYEQYF. CDR3 DNA: TGTGCCAGCAGCAAAGTAGTAAGCAGGGGTCTTTACGAGCAGTACTTC.

CDR3 coding DNA: TGCGCCAGCGGTCGCCCGAACACTGAAGCTTTCTTT. It is translated as CASGRPNTEAFF. J is TRBJ1-1 and V is TRBV10-2; D gene ambiguous. CDR3 length equals 12 residues. Germline V gene sequence: CDR1 WSHSY, CDR2 SAAADI. Trimming shortened V by 8 bases and J by 1 base, and 8 bases separated the two germline ends.

The chain joins TRBV6-2 or TRBV6-3 to TRBJ2-1; perhaps TRBD1 as D (5 bases). Between the trimmed V and J ends, which lost 2 bases and 6 bases, there was a span of 17 bases. CDR3 length: 16 amino acids. Germline CDR1 reads MNHEY; CDR2 reads SVGEGT. This CDR3 reads CASSYLGPDARNEQFF. CDR3 nucleotides: TGTGCCAGCAGTTACCTGGGGCCCGACGCACGCAATGAGCAGTTCTTC.

The chain recombines TRBV6-5 with TRBJ2-7, with D maybe TRBD2 (7 bases). The V gene's germline CDR1 is MNHEY and CDR2 SVGAGI. The CDR3 extends over 16 amino acids. V dropped 0 bases and J dropped 2 bases, with 14 bases sitting between them. The CDR3 spells CASSYSGAGVTYEQYF. DNA of the CDR3: TGTGCCAGCAGTTACTCGGGGGCGGGAGTGACCTACGAGCAGTACTTC.

The chain links TRBV7-8 to TRBJ2-5, with unresolved D. CDR3 size: 19 residues. The germline V and J ends were trimmed by 5 bases and 4 bases, with 29 bases remaining between them. Germline CDR1 SGHVS, CDR2 FQNEAQ. The CDR3 DNA reads as TGTGCCAGCAGCCAACGGAGCCATCAAGTCTCGGTTTTCGTAGAGACCCAGTACTTC. Amino acid sequence: CASSQRSHQVSVFVETQYF.

This chain uses TRBV6-5 with TRBJ2-1; D tentatively reads TRBD1 or TRBD2 (5 bases each). The V end lost 2 bases, the J end lost 8 bases, and 19 bases lay between the germline ends. The CDR3 has 16 residues. Germline CDR1 is MNHEY and CDR2 is SVGAGI. CDR3 sequence (DNA): TGTGCCAGCAGTTACAGTTCGGGACCCCTCAGCGATGAGCAGTTCTTC. Its translation is CASSYSSGPLSDEQFF.

The J gene is TRBJ2-7, the V gene TRBV28; D possibly corresponds to TRBD1 (5 bases). Trimming cost V 0 bases and J 0 bases, with 6 bases left between them. Per germline, CDR1 MDHEN and CDR2 SYDVKM. The CDR3 spans 14 residues. The CDR3 DNA reads TGTGCCAGCAGTTTATGGGACACCTCCTACGAGCAGTACTTC. It specifies CASSLWDTSYEQYF.